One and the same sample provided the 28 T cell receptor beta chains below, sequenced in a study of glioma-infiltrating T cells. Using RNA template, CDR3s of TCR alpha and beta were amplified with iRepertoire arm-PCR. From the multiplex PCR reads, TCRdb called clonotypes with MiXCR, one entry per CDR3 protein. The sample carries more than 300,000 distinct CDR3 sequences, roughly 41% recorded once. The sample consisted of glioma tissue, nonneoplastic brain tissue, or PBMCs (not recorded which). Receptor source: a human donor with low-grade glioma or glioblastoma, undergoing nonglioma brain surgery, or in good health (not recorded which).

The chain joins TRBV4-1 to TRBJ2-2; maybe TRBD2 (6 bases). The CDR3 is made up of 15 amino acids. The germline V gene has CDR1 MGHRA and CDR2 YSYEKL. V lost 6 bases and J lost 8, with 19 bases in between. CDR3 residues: CASSSRTNGIGELFF. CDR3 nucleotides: TGCGCCAGCAGTTCCCGGACTAACGGGATAGGGGAGCTGTTTTTT.

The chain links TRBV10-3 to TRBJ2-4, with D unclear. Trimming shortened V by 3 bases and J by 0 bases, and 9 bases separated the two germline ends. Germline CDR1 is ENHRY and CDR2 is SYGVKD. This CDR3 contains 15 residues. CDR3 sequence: CAISDGGLAKNIQYF. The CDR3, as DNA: TGTGCCATCAGTGACGGCGGCTTAGCCAAAAACATTCAGTACTTC.

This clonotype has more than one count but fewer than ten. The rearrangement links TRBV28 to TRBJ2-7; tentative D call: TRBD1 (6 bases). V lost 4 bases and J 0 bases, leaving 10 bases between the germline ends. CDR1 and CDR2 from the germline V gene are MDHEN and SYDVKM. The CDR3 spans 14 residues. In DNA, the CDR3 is TGTGCCAGCAGTTGGACAGTTAACTCCTACGAGCAGTACTTC. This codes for CASSWTVNSYEQYF.

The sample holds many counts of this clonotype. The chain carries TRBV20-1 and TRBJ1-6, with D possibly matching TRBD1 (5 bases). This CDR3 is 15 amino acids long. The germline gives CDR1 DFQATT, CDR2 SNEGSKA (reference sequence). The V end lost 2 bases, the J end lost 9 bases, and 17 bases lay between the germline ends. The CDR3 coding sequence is TGCAGTGCTAGACCACCCGGGACCAATACTTCACCCCTCCACTTT. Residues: CSARPPGTNTSPLHF.

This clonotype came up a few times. The CDR3 DNA reads TGTGCCAGCAGCCAATCGGGCAGGGAAGGGTTCGGGAATCAGCCCCAGCATTTT. Translation: CASSQSGREGFGNQPQHF. The J gene is TRBJ1-5, the V gene TRBV4-2; D might be TRBD1 (5 bases). V was trimmed by 2 bases and J by 4 bases, leaving 21 bases between them. The CDR3 runs 18 residues. The germline V gene encodes CDR1 LGHNA and CDR2 YNFKEQ.

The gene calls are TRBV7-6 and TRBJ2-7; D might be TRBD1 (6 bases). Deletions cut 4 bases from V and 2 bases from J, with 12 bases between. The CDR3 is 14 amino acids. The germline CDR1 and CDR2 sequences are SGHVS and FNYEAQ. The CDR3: CASSSQGPAYEQYF. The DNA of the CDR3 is TGTGCCAGCAGCTCCCAGGGGCCCGCCTACGAGCAGTACTTC.

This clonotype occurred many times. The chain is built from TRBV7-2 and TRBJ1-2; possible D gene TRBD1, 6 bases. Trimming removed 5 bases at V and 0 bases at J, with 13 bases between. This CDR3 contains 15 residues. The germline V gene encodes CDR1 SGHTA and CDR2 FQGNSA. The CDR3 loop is CASSPWTATNYGYTF. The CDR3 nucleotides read TGTGCCAGCAGCCCCTGGACAGCCACTAACTATGGCTACACCTTC.

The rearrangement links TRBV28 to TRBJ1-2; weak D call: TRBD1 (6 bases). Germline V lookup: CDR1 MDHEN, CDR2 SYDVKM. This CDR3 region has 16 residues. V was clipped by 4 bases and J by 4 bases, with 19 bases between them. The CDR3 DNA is TGTGCCAGCAGTTCTCTCCGGAACAGGGAGACCTATGGCTACACCTTC. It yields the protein CASSSLRNRETYGYTF.

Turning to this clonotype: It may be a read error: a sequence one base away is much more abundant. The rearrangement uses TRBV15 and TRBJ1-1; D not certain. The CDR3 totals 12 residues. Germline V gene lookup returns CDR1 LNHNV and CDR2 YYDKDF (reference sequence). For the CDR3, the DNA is TGTGCCACCAGCAGAGCAACCGCTGAAGCTTCCTTT. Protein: CATSRATAEASF.

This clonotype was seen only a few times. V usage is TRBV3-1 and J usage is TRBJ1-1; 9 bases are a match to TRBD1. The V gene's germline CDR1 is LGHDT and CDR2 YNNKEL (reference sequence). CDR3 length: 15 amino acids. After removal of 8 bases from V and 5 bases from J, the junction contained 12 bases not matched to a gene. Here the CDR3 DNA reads TGTGCCAGCTACGGACTGGGACAGGGCGGAACTGAAGCTTTCTTT. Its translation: CASYGLGQGGTEAFF.

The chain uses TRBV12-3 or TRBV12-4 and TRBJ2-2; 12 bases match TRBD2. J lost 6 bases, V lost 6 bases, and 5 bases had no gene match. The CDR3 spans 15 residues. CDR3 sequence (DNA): TGTGCCAGCAGCTCCGGACTAGCGGGGTCCGGGGAGCTGTTTTTT. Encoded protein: CASSSGLAGSGELFF.

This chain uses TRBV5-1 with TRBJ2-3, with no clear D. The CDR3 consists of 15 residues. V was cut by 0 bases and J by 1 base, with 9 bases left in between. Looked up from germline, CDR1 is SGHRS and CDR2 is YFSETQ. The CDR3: CASSLAGYGTDTQYF. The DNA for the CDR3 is TGCGCCAGCAGCTTGGCCGGGTACGGCACAGATACGCAGTATTTT.

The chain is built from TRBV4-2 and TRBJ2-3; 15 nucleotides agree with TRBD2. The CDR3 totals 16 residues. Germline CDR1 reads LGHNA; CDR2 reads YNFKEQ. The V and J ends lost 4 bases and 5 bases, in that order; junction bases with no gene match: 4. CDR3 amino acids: CASSLPGLAGGDTQYF. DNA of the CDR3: TGTGCCAGCAGCCTCCCGGGACTAGCGGGAGGAGATACGCAGTATTTT.

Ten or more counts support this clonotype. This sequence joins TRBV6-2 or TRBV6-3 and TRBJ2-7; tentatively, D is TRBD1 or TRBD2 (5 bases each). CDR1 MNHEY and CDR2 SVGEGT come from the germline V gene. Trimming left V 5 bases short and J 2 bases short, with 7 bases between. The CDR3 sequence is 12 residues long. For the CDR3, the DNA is TGTGCCAGCAGTCAGGGACCCTACGAGCAGTACTTC. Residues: CASSQGPYEQYF.

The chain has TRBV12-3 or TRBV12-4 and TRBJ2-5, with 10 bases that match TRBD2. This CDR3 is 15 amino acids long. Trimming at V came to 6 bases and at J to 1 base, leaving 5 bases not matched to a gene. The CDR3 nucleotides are TGTGCCAGCAGCCCAAAGCGGGAGGGCCAAGAGACCCAGTACTTC. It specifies CASSPKREGQETQYF.

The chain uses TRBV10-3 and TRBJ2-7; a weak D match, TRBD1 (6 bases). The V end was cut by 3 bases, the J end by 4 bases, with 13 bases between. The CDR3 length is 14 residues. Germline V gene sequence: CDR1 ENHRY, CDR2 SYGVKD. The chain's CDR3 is CAISDPRGYYEQYF. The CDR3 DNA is TGTGCCATCAGTGACCCGAGGGGGTATTACGAGCAGTACTTC.

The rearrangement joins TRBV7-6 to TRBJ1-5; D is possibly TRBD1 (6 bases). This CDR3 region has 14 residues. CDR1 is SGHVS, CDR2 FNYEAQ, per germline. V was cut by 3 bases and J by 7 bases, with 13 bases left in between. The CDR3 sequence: CASSFAGDGQPQHF. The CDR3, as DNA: TGTGCCAGCAGCTTCGCAGGGGATGGCCAGCCCCAGCATTTT.

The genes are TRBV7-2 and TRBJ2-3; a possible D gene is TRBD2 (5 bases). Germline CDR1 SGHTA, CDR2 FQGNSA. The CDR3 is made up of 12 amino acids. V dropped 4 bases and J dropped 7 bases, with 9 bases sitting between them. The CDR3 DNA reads TGTGCCAGCAGCTCGTCGGGGAATACGCAGTATTTT. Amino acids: CASSSSGNTQYF.

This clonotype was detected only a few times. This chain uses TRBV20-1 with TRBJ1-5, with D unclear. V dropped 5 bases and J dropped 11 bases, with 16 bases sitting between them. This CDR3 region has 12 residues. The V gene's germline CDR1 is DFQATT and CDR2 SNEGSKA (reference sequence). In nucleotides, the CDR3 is TGCAGTGCTCTCGTCCGGGGATCAGCCCAGCATTTT. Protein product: CSALVRGSAQHF.

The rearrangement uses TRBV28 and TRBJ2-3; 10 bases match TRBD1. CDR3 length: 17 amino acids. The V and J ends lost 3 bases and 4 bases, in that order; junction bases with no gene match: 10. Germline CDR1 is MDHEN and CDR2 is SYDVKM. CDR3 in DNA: TGTGCCAGCAGTTTGCTCCCGGGACAGGGGAACTCAGATACGCAGTATTTT. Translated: CASSLLPGQGNSDTQYF.

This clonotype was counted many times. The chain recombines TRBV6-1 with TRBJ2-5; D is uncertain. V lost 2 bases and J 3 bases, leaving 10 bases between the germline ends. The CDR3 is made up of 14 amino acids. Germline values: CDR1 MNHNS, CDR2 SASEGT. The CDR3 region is CASSEIARKETQYF. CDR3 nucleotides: TGTGCCAGCAGTGAAATAGCCAGAAAAGAGACCCAGTACTTC.

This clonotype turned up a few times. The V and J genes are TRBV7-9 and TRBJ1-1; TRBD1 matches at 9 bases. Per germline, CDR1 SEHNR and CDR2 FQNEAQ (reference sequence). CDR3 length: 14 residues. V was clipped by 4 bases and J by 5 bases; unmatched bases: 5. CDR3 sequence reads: CASSYLGQGTEAFF. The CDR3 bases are TGTGCCAGCAGCTACTTAGGACAGGGGACTGAAGCTTTCTTT.

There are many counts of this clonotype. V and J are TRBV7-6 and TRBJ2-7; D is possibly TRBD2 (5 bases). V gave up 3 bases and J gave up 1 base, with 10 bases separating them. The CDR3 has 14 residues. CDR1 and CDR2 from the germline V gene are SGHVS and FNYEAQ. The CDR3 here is CASSLGAGSYEQYF. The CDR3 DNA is TGTGCCAGCAGCTTGGGAGCTGGATCCTACGAGCAGTACTTC.

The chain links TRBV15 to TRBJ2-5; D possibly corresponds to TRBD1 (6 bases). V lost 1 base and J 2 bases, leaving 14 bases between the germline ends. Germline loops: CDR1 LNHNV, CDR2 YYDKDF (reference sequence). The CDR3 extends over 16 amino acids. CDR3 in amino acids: CATSRGLGQPQETQYF. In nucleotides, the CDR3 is TGTGCCACCAGCAGAGGGTTAGGACAGCCGCAAGAGACCCAGTACTTC.

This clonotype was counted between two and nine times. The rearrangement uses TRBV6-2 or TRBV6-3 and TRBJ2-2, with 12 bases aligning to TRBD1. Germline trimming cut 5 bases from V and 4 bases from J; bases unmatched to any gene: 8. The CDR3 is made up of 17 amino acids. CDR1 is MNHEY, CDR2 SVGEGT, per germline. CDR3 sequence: CASSGDRDRGLTGELFF. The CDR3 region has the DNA TGTGCCAGCAGTGGAGACAGGGACAGGGGGCTCACCGGGGAGCTGTTTTTT.

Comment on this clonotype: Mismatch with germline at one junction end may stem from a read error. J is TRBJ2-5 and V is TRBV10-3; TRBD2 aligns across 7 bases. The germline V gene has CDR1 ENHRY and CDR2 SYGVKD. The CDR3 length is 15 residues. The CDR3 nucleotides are TGTGCCATGAGTGAGATCCTAGCGGTCCAAGAGACCCAGTACTTC. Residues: CAMSEILAVQETQYF.

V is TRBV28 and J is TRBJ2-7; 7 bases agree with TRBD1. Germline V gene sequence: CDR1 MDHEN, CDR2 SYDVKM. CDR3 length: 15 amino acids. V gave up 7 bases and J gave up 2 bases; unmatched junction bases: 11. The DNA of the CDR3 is TGTGCCAGCATCCCTCGACAGGGTAAAGCCTACGAGCAGTACTTC. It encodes CASIPRQGKAYEQYF.

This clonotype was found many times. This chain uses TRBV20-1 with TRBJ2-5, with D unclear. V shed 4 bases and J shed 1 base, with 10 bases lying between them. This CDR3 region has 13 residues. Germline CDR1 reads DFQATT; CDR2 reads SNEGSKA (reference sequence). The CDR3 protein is CSATDGPQETQYF. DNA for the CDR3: TGCAGTGCTACGGACGGACCCCAAGAGACCCAGTACTTC.